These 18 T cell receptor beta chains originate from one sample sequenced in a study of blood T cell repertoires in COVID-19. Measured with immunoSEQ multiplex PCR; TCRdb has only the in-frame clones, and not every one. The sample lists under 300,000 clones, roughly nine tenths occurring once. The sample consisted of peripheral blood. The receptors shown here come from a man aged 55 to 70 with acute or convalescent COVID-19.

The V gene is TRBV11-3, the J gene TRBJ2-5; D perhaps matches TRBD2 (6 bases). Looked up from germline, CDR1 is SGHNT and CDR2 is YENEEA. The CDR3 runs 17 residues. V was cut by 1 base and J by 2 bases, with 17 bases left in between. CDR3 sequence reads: CASSLGLTRGPQETQYF. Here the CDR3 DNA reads TGTGCCAGCAGCTTAGGCCTGACTAGAGGGCCACAAGAGACCCAGTACTTC.

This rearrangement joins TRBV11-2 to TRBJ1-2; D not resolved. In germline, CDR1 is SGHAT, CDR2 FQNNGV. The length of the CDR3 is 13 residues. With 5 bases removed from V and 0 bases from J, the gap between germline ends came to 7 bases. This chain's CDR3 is CASSPEANYGYTF. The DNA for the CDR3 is TGTGCCAGCAGCCCTGAGGCTAACTATGGCTACACCTTC.

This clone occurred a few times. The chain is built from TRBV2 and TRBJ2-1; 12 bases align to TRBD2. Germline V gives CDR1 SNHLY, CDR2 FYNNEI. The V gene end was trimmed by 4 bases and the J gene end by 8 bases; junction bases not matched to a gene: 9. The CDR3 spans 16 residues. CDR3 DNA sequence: TGTGCCAGCAGTGCTCTAGCGGGAGGGATCTTCGATGAGCAGTTCTTC. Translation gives CASSALAGGIFDEQFF.

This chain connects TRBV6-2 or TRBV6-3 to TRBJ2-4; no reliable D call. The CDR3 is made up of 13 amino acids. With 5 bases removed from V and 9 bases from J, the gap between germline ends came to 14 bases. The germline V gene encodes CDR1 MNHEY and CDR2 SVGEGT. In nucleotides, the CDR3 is TGTGCCAGCAGTACCCCGCTAATGAGCATTCAGTACTTC. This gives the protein CASSTPLMSIQYF.

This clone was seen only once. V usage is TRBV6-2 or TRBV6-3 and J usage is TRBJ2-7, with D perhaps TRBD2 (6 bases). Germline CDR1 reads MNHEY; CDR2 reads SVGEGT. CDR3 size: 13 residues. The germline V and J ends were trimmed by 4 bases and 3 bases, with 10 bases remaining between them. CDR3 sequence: CASSFGRIYEQYF. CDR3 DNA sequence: TGTGCCAGCAGTTTCGGGAGAATCTACGAGCAGTACTTC.

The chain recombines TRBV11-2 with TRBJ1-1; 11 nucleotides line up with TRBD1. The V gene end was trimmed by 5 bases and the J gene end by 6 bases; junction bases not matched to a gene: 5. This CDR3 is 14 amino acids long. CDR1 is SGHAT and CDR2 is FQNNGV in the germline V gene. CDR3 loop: CASSPWTGGPEAFF. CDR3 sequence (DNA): TGTGCCAGCAGCCCTTGGACAGGGGGCCCTGAAGCTTTCTTT.

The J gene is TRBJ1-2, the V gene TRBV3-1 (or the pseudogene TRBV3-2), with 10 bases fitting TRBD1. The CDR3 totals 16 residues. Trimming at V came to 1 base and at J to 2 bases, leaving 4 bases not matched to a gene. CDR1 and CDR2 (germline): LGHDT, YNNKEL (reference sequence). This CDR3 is CASSQATGGGNYGYTF. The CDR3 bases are TGTGCCAGCAGCCAAGCGACAGGGGGCGGCAACTATGGCTACACCTTC.

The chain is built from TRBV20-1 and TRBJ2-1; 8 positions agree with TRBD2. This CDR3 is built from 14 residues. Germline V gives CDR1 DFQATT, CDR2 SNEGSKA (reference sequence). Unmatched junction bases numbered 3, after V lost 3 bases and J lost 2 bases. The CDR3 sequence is CSASKRGTYNEQFF. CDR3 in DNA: TGCAGTGCTAGTAAGCGGGGGACCTACAATGAGCAGTTCTTC.

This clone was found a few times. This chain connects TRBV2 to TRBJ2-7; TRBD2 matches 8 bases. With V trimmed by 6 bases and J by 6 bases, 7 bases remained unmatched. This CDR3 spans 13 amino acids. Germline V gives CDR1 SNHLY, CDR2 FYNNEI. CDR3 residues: CASSREGPLEQYF. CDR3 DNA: TGTGCCAGCAGCCGGGAGGGTCCCCTCGAGCAGTACTTC.

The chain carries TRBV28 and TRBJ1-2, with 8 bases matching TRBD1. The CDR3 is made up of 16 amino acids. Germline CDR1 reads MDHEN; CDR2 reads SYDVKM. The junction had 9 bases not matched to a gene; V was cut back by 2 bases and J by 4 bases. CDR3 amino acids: CASSLLPGTGGYGYTF. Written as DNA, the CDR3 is TGTGCCAGCAGTTTACTCCCTGGGACAGGCGGCTATGGCTACACCTTC.

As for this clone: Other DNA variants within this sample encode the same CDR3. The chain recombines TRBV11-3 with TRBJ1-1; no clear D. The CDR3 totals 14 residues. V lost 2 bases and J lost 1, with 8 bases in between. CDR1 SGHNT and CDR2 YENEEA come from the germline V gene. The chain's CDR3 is CASSLNRGNTEAFF. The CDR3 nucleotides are TGTGCCAGCAGCTTAAACCGGGGGAACACTGAAGCTTTCTTT.

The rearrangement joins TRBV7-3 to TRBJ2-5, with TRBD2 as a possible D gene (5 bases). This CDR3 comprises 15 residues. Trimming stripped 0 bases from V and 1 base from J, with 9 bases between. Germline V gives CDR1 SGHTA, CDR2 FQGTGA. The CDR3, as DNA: TGTGCCAGCAGCTTAACCGGGATCCCCCAAGAGACCCAGTACTTC. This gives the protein CASSLTGIPQETQYF. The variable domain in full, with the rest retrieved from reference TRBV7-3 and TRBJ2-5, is GAGVSQTPSNKVTEKGKYVELRCDPISGHTALYWYRQSLGQGPEFLIYFQGTGAADDSGLPNDRFFAVRPEGSVSTLKIQRTERGDSAVYLCASSLTGIPQETQYFGPGTRLLVL.

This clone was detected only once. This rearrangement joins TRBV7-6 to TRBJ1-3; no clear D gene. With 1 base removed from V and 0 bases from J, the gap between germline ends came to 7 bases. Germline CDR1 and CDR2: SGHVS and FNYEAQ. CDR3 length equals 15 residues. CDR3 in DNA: TGTGCCAGCAGCTTAGATGAGTACTCTGGAAACACCATATATTTT. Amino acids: CASSLDEYSGNTIYF.

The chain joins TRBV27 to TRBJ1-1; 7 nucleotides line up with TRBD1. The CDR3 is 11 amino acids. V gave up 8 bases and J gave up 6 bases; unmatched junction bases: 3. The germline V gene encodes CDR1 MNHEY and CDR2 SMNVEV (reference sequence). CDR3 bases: TGTGCCAGCTACAGGGGCGCTGAAGCTTTCTTT. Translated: CASYRGAEAFF.

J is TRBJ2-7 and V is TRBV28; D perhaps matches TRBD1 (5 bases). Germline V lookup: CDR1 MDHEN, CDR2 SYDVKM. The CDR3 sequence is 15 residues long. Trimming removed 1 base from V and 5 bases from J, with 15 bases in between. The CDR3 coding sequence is TGTGCCAGCAGTTTATCGGGTGCCAGGGCGGACGAGCAGTACTTC. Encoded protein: CASSLSGARADEQYF.

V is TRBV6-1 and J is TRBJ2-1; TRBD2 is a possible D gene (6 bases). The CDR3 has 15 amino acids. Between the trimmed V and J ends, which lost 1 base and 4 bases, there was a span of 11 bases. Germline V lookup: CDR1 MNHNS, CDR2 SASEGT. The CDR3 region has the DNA TGTGCCAGCAGTGAAGGGGGGACTTCATACAATGAGCAGTTCTTC. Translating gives CASSEGGTSYNEQFF.

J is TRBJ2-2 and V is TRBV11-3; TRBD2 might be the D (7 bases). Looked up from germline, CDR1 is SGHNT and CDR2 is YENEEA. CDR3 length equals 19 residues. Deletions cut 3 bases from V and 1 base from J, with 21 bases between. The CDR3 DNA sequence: TGTGCCAGCAGCTTTGCCTGGGGGGGCAGAGAAATGAACACCGGGGAGCTGTTTTTT. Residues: CASSFAWGGREMNTGELFF.

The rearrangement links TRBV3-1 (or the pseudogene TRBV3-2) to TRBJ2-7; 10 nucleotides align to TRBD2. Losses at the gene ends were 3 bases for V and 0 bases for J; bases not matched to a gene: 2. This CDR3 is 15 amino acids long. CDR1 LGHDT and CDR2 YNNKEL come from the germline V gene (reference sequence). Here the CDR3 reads CASSQGLAISYEQYF. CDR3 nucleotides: TGTGCCAGCAGCCAGGGACTAGCGATCTCCTACGAGCAGTACTTC.